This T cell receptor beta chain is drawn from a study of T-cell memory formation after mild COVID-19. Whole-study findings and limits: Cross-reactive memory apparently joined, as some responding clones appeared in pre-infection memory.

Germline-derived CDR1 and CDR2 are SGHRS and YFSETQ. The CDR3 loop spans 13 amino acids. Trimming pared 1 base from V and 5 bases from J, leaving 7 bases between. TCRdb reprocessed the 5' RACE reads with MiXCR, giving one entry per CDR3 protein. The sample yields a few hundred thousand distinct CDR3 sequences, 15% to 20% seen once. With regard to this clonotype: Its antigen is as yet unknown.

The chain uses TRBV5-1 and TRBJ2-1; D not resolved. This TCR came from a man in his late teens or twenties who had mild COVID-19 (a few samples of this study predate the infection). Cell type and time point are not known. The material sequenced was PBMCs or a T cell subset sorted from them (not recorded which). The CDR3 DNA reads TGCGCCAGCAGCTTGACACAAAACAATGAGCAGTTCTTC. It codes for CASSLTQNNEQFF. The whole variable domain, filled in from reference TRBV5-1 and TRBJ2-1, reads KAGVTQTPRYLIKTRGQQVTLSCSPISGHRSVSWYQQTPGQGLQFLFEYFSETQRNKGNFPGRFSGRQFSNSRSEMNVSTLELGDSALYLCASSLTQNNEQFFGPGTRLTVL.